A selection of T cell receptor beta chains follows, all from one sample in a study of T-cell memory formation after mild COVID-19. Using its own MiXCR run on the 5' RACE reads, TCRdb lists one record per CDR3 protein. The data hold roughly 250,000 distinct CDR3 sequences, with roughly 17% observed a single time. Material: PBMCs or a T cell subset sorted from them (not recorded which). Source of these receptors: a man in his late teens or twenties who had mild COVID-19 (a few samples of this study predate the infection). Cell type and time point are not known. Each CDR3 is given with its conserved first and last residue. A D gene is named only where the DNA matches it firmly. Where a row states a size, it is once, few, many or the class of an expanded clone; other rows omit it.

v_call,d_call,clone_size,j_call,cdr3_aa,cdr3_nt
TRBV19,NA,NA,TRBJ2-2,CASSIRSGRATGELFF,TGTGCCAGTAGTATCCGCTCGGGCAGGGCGACCGGGGAGCTGTTTTTT
TRBV20-1,NA,NA,TRBJ1-6,CSARPSQGGGSPLHF,TGCAGTGCTCGCCCCTCGCAGGGCGGTGGATCACCCCTCCACTTT
TRBV5-5,NA,NA,TRBJ1-4,CASSVGRSRNEKLFF,TGTGCCAGCAGTGTGGGACGGTCAAGGAATGAAAAACTGTTTTTT
TRBV7-2,NA,many,TRBJ2-1,CASRPHPSGGRVVRGEQFF,TGTGCCAGCAGGCCCCACCCATCCGGCGGCAGGGTGGTAAGGGGTGAGCAGTTCTTC
TRBV20-1,TRBD2,few,TRBJ2-1,CSARDRSSGGDEQFF,TGCAGTGCTAGAGATAGGTCTAGCGGGGGTGATGAGCAGTTCTTC
TRBV29-1,TRBD1,NA,TRBJ2-3,CSVERGLTDTQYF,TGCAGCGTTGAGAGGGGGCTAACAGATACGCAGTATTTT
TRBV2,TRBD1,NA,TRBJ1-5,CASRGTGGSGQPQHF,TGTGCCAGCAGGGGGACAGGGGGCTCAGGTCAGCCCCAGCATTTT
TRBV24-1,TRBD1,few,TRBJ2-1,CATSDPGQGISNEQFF,TGTGCCACCAGTGACCCTGGACAGGGGATTAGCAATGAGCAGTTCTTC
TRBV5-1,TRBD2,few,TRBJ2-5,CASSLERGGETQYF,TGCGCCAGCAGCTTGGAGCGGGGCGGGGAGACCCAGTACTTC
TRBV5-4,TRBD1,NA,TRBJ2-5,CASSRQGAVETQYF,TGTGCCAGCAGCAGACAGGGAGCGGTAGAGACCCAGTACTTC
TRBV7-2,NA,few,TRBJ1-1,CASSLVTGGGTEAFF,TGTGCCAGCAGCTTAGTGACAGGTGGAGGCACTGAAGCTTTCTTT
TRBV12-5,NA,NA,TRBJ2-1,CASGSGWAYNEQFF,TGTGCTAGTGGTTCAGGGTGGGCCTACAATGAGCAGTTCTTC
TRBV11-2,TRBD2,many,TRBJ2-1,CASSFPSGGRLGNEQFF,TGTGCCAGCAGCTTTCCTAGCGGGGGGCGACTGGGGAATGAGCAGTTCTTC